The source of this T cell receptor beta chain is a study of cytomegalovirus exposure and HLA in healthy donors. 60 Vbeta and 13 Jbeta primers were used in PCR. TCRdb's table, derived via immunoSEQ multiplex PCR, lists solely in-frame clones and lacks some. The data hold 100,000 or so clones, with 75% to 90% observed a single time. CDR3 length: 12 residues. Trimming stripped 7 bases from V and 7 bases from J, with 14 bases between. Germline-derived CDR1 and CDR2 are SNHLY and FYNNEI. General study findings and limits: Cytomegalovirus association was listed for about 160 TCR beta chains. TCR beta V- and J-gene trimming was later associated with a missense DCLRE1C variant. Exclusion as indistinguishable affected some V segments, including TRBV6-2 and TRBV6-3.

As regards this clone: Its antigen is not identified.

The gene calls are TRBV2 and TRBJ2-7; the D gene is possibly TRBD2 (5 bases). Source material: PBMCs. The source of this sequence is a man younger than 40 in good health and CMV-seropositive. Written as DNA, the CDR3 is TGTGCCAGCAATGAGAGGGTTGAAGAGCAGTACTTC. Its translation is CASNERVEEQYF.